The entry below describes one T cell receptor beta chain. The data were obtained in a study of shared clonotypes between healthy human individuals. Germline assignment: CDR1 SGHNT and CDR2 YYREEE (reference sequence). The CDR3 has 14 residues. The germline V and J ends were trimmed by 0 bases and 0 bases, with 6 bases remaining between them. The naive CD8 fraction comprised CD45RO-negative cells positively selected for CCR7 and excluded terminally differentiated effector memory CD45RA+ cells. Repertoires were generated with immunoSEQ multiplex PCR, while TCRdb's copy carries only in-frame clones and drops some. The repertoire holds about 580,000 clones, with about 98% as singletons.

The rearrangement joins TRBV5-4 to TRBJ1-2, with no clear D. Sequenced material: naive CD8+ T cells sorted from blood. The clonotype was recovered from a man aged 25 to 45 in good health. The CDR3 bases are TGTGCCAGCAGCTTGGGCGGAGCTAACTATGGCTACACCTTC. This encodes CASSLGGANYGYTF.